This record covers a single T cell receptor beta chain. Its cognate antigen is unknown. This sample was taken from a study of cytotoxic CD8 clonotypes in ibrutinib-treated CLL. The wider study: Patients gave response samples after a median 12 months of treatment, range 6 to 36.

Study-wide results and limits: Clonality measured at baseline exceeded age-matched healthy donors, tracking circulating CD8+ T-cell counts.

The CDR3 consists of 15 residues. The V end was cut by 6 bases, the J end by 4 bases, with 16 bases between. Germline-derived CDR1 and CDR2 are SGHRS and YFSETQ. Profiled with immunoSEQ multiplex PCR; TCRdb holds only in-frame clones, not every one. The repertoire has over 100,000 clones, 80% to 90% of them found once; the top ten carry approximately 2%. The receptor was derived from a human donor with chronic lymphocytic leukemia. V and J are TRBV5-1 and TRBJ2-2; tentatively, D is TRBD2 (6 bases). The source was PBMCs, collected after 24 months of ibrutinib treatment. The DNA of the CDR3 is TGCGCCAGCAAGATTATAGCGGCCTCCACCGGGGAGCTGTTTTTT. Its translation is CASKIIAASTGELFF.